The 15 T cell receptor beta chains reported below all come from one sample, sequenced in a study of T cell responses to AZD1222 COVID-19 vaccine. Assay: immunoSEQ multiplex PCR; the TCRdb copy retains only in-frame clones and omits some. The sample holds about 130,000 clones, about nine tenths seen once. Source: peripheral blood, taken on day 0 of AZD1222 vaccination. These TCRs come from an adult in good health.

The V call is TRBV7-2, the J call TRBJ1-1; TRBD1 matches at 8 bases. The CDR3 contains 16 residues. Losses at the gene ends were 1 base for V and 5 bases for J; bases not matched to a gene: 9. Germline V gene lookup returns CDR1 SGHTA and CDR2 FQGNSA. The CDR3 region is CASSLDPQGARTEAFF. CDR3 DNA sequence: TGTGCCAGCAGCTTAGACCCCCAGGGGGCGCGAACTGAAGCTTTCTTT.

This clone was counted once. CDR3 sequence reads: CASSTGTRDGYTF. The CDR3 region has the DNA TGTGCCAGCTCAACCGGGACCAGGGATGGCTACACCTTC. The chain links TRBV18 to TRBJ1-2, with D perhaps TRBD1 (5 bases). The CDR3 has 13 residues. V lost 5 bases, J lost 6 bases, and 13 bases lay in between. From germline, CDR1 is KGHSH and CDR2 LQKENI.

V is TRBV7-3 and J is TRBJ2-1; 9 bases are a match to TRBD2. Germline V gene lookup returns CDR1 SGHTA and CDR2 FQGTGA. The CDR3 is 14 amino acids. With V trimmed by 3 bases and J by 6 bases, 3 bases remained unmatched. DNA for the CDR3: TGTGCCAGCAGCTTCGGGACTAGCTTCAATGAGCAGTTCTTC. Its translation is CASSFGTSFNEQFF. Full variable domain (outside the CDR3, taken from reference TRBV7-3 and TRBJ2-1): GAGVSQTPSNKVTEKGKYVELRCDPISGHTALYWYRQSLGQGPEFLIYFQGTGAADDSGLPNDRFFAVRPEGSVSTLKIQRTERGDSAVYLCASSFGTSFNEQFFGPGTRLTVL.

The rearrangement links TRBV6-2 or TRBV6-3 to TRBJ1-4; D may be TRBD1 (6 bases). CDR3 size: 16 residues. Between the trimmed V and J ends, which lost 2 bases and 8 bases, there was a span of 18 bases. Germline lookup yields CDR1 MNHEY and CDR2 SVGEGT. CDR3 DNA: TGTGCCAGCAGTTACGGAGTTCAGCAAGGGGGAGAAAAACTGTTTTTT. Translation gives CASSYGVQQGGEKLFF.

This sequence joins TRBV18 and TRBJ2-2; D is unresolved. CDR1 KGHSH and CDR2 LQKENI come from the germline V gene. The ends were cut back, 4 bases at V and 1 base at J, with 13 bases in the middle. The CDR3 contains 16 residues. The CDR3 loop is CASSRTVAENTGELFF. The CDR3 DNA is TGTGCCAGCTCACGGACGGTGGCCGAGAACACCGGGGAGCTGTTTTTT. The whole variable domain, filled in from reference TRBV18 and TRBJ2-2, reads NAGVMQNPRHLVRRRGQEARLRCSPMKGHSHVYWYRQLPEEGLKFMVYLQKENIIDESGMPKERFSAEFPKEGPSILRIQQVVRGDSAAYFCASSRTVAENTGELFFGEGSRLTVL.

This clone has more than one count but fewer than ten. This chain uses TRBV7-9 with TRBJ1-6; the D is unclear. Germline V gives CDR1 SEHNR, CDR2 FQNEAQ (reference sequence). There are 14 residues in the CDR3. Trimming took off 5 bases at V and 7 bases at J, with 12 bases between the two ends. CDR3 in DNA: TGTGCCAGCAGCCCAGAAGTTGGGAATTCACCCCTCCACTTT. Translated, it gives CASSPEVGNSPLHF.

The chain employs TRBV6-5 and TRBJ1-2; TRBD1 might be the D (6 bases). CDR1 and CDR2 from the germline V gene are MNHEY and SVGAGI. The length of the CDR3 is 14 residues. Trimming took off 2 bases at V and 3 bases at J, with 10 bases between the two ends. The DNA of the CDR3 is TGTGCCAGCAGTTACGGCAGGGGTCACTATGGCTACACCTTC. Its protein is CASSYGRGHYGYTF.

The chain combines TRBV6-4 with TRBJ1-2, with a tentative D call TRBD1 (6 bases). Germline V gene data show CDR1 as MRHNA and CDR2 as SNTAGT. The CDR3 is 11 residues long. V lost 3 bases and J 8 bases, leaving 7 bases between the germline ends. The CDR3 sequence: CASSEGGGYTF. CDR3 bases: TGTGCCAGCAGTGAGGGGGGCGGCTACACCTTC.

The chain couples TRBV19 to TRBJ1-2; D not resolved. The CDR3 has 11 residues. Germline V lookup: CDR1 LNHDA, CDR2 SQIVND (reference sequence). Trimming removed 11 bases from V and 4 bases from J, with 11 bases in between. In DNA form, the CDR3 reads TGTGCCGGCGGCAGCTTCTATGGCTACACCTTC. Protein: CAGGSFYGYTF.

The chain couples TRBV7-2 to TRBJ1-1; a possible D gene is TRBD1 (6 bases). This CDR3 is 13 amino acids long. Trimming took off 4 bases at V and 2 bases at J, with 8 bases between the two ends. CDR1 SGHTA and CDR2 FQGNSA come from the germline V gene. As DNA, the CDR3 is TGTGCCAGCAGCTCACAGGGAAACACTGAAGCTTTCTTT. Translating gives CASSSQGNTEAFF.

The V call is TRBV29-1, the J call TRBJ1-2; TRBD1 agrees at 9 bases. The V and J ends lost 4 bases and 2 bases, in that order; junction bases with no gene match: 8. Germline V gene lookup returns CDR1 SQVTM and CDR2 ANQGSEA. The CDR3 has 15 amino acids. The CDR3 bases are TGCAGCGTTGGACAGGGGGGATTACAAAACTATGGCTACACCTTC. It is translated as CSVGQGGLQNYGYTF.

The V call is TRBV28, the J call TRBJ1-2; D possibly corresponds to TRBD1 (5 bases). The CDR3 is 13 residues long. CDR1 MDHEN and CDR2 SYDVKM come from the germline V gene. V dropped 6 bases and J dropped 8 bases, with 16 bases sitting between them. CDR3: CASSPQGSLGYTF. DNA for the CDR3: TGTGCCAGCAGCCCCCAGGGTTCCCTCGGCTACACCTTC.

This rearrangement joins TRBV18 to TRBJ1-2, with 7 bases aligning to TRBD1. Germline V gene sequence: CDR1 KGHSH, CDR2 LQKENI. The V segment lost 0 bases and the J segment 6 bases; nucleotides outside the gene matches: 4. The CDR3 extends over 14 amino acids. CDR3 loop: CASSPPTTGDGYTF. In DNA form, the CDR3 reads TGTGCCAGCTCACCACCGACCACAGGGGATGGCTACACCTTC. The full variable domain, its missing parts supplied by reference TRBV18 and TRBJ1-2, is NAGVMQNPRHLVRRRGQEARLRCSPMKGHSHVYWYRQLPEEGLKFMVYLQKENIIDESGMPKERFSAEFPKEGPSILRIQQVVRGDSAAYFCASSPPTTGDGYTFGSGTRLTVV.

The V gene is TRBV14, the J gene TRBJ2-1; TRBD2 matches at 9 bases. In germline, CDR1 is SGHDN, CDR2 FVKESK. V was pared by 3 bases and J by 9 bases, with 9 bases of the junction left unmatched. CDR3 length: 15 amino acids. DNA of the CDR3: TGTGCCAGCAGCCAGCCCAGCGGGGGGCCGGGTGAGCAGTTCTTC. It encodes CASSQPSGGPGEQFF.

The table lists this clone with a few counts. V usage is TRBV4-2 and J usage is TRBJ2-1; no firm D call. V gave up 6 bases and J gave up 5 bases, with 11 bases separating them. The CDR3 is 13 residues long. Germline V gives CDR1 LGHNA, CDR2 YNFKEQ. The CDR3 protein is CASRKSPDNEQFF. For the CDR3, the DNA is TGTGCCAGCAGAAAGAGCCCAGACAATGAGCAGTTCTTC.